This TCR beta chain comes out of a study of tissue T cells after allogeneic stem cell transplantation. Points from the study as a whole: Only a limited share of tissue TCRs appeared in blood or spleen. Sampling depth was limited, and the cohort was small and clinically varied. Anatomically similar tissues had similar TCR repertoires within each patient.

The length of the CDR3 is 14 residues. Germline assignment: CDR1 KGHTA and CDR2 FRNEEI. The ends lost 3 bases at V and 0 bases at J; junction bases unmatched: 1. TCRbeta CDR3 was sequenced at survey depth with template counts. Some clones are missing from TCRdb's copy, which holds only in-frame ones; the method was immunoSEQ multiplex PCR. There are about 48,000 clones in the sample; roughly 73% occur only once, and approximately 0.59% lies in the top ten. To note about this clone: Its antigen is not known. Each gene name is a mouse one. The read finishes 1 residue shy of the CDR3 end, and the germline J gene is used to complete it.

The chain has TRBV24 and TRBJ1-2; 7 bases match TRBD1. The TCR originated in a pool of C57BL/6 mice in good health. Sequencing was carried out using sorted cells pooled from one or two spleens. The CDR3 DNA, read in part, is TGTGCCAGCAGTCTCGGACAGGCAAACTCCGACTACACC. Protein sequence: CASSLGQANSDYT. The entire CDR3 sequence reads CASSLGQANSDYTF.